The rows below give T cell receptor beta chains drawn from one sample of a study of T cell repertoires in cytomegalovirus infection. In TCRdb, the reads were re-called with MiXCR into one record per CDR3 protein. The data hold some 400,000 distinct CDR3 sequences, with about a sixth observed a single time. Sequencing used PBMCs. These receptors came from a human donor in good health (CMV status not recorded). Some clones in this sample may be carry-over from other donors' samples. CDR3s include the opening cysteine and the closing phenylalanine or tryptophan. Fields, in order: J gene, clone size, CDR3 length, D gene, V gene, CDR3 protein, CDR3 DNA. The D gene is left open where the match is weak. Clone size, where shown, is once, few, many, or a class for clones that have expanded.

TRBJ2-5,.,17,TRBD2,TRBV12-3/TRBV12-4,CASSLSTPGLAGETQYF,TGTGCCAGCAGTTTGTCAACCCCGGGACTAGCGGGAGAGACCCAGTACTTC
TRBJ2-1,few,17,TRBD2,TRBV6-5,CASSYRRTSGINNEQFF,TGTGCCAGCAGTTACCGCCGGACTAGCGGGATAAACAATGAGCAGTTCTTC
TRBJ1-5,few,16,.,TRBV20-1,CSARVWGARSNQPQHF,TGCAGTGCTAGAGTCTGGGGGGCTAGGAGCAATCAGCCCCAGCATTTT
TRBJ1-3,many,15,.,TRBV7-2,CASSLRAAGGNTIYF,TGTGCCAGCAGCTTAAGGGCCGCGGGAGGAAACACCATATATTTT
TRBJ1-5,many,15,.,TRBV7-8,CASSLEGGSNQPQHF,TGTGCCAGCAGCTTAGAGGGGGGGAGCAATCAGCCCCAGCATTTT
TRBJ2-1,few,19,TRBD2,TRBV7-6,CASRQPGLAGGTGYNEQFF,TGTGCCAGCAGACAACCGGGACTAGCGGGAGGAACGGGCTACAATGAGCAGTTCTTC
TRBJ2-1,.,11,.,TRBV20-1,CSVRGRDEQFF,TGCAGTGTGAGGGGTAGGGATGAGCAGTTCTTC
TRBJ2-7,many,13,.,TRBV24-1,CATSDSQDDEQYF,TGTGCCACCAGTGATTCTCAGGACGACGAGCAGTACTTC
TRBJ2-6,few,16,.,TRBV24-1,CATSDLTWSGANVLTF,TGTGCCACCAGTGATTTAACTTGGTCTGGGGCCAACGTCCTGACTTTC
TRBJ2-1,many,15,TRBD2,TRBV4-1,CASSHISGRPNEQFF,TGCGCCAGCAGCCATATCAGCGGGAGGCCCAATGAGCAGTTCTTC
TRBJ1-2,.,15,.,TRBV12-3/TRBV12-4,CASSLTRGHVYGYTF,TGTGCCAGCAGTTTAACTCGCGGGCACGTCTATGGCTACACCTTC
TRBJ2-7,few,13,.,TRBV7-9,CASSPGSVYEQYF,TGTGCCAGCAGCCCCGGAAGTGTCTACGAGCAGTACTTC
TRBJ2-1,.,15,TRBD2,TRBV15,CATLRGGGSLDEQFF,TGTGCCACCCTCCGGGGGGGCGGGAGTTTGGATGAGCAGTTCTTC
TRBJ1-4,few,15,.,TRBV28,CASRLGTAINEKLFF,TGTGCCAGCAGACTCGGGACGGCCATTAATGAAAAACTGTTTTTT
TRBJ2-4,many,15,.,TRBV6-1,CASSPRTPPKNIQYF,TGTGCCAGCAGTCCCCGGACGCCGCCAAAAAACATTCAGTACTTC
TRBJ2-5,many,17,.,TRBV7-8,CASSLYDPPLNTETQYF,TGTGCCAGCAGCTTGTACGATCCCCCCTTAAACACGGAGACCCAGTACTTC
TRBJ2-7,few,12,.,TRBV3-1,CASSQMYYEQYF,TGTGCCAGCAGCCAGATGTACTACGAGCAGTACTTC
TRBJ2-7,few,12,TRBD2,TRBV10-2,CASSAGVSEQYF,TGCGCCAGCTCAGCGGGAGTGAGCGAGCAGTACTTC
TRBJ2-3,many,14,.,TRBV12-3/TRBV12-4,CASSSVSPTDTQYF,TGTGCCAGCAGTTCAGTTTCCCCCACAGATACGCAGTATTTT
TRBJ2-5,.,11,.,TRBV20-1,CSANTRETQYF,TGCAGTGCTAACACCCGAGAGACCCAGTACTTC
TRBJ2-3,.,15,.,TRBV24-1,CATSDGGSSPFTQYF,TGTGCCACCAGTGACGGCGGTTCGTCCCCCTTTACGCAGTATTTT
TRBJ1-1,few,13,.,TRBV5-6,CASSLRRVPEAFF,TGTGCCAGCAGCTTGAGGCGAGTCCCTGAAGCTTTCTTT
TRBJ2-7,few,15,TRBD2,TRBV20-1,CSARGLAGRTYEQYF,TGCAGTGCGAGAGGCCTAGCGGGACGCACCTACGAGCAGTACTTC
TRBJ2-3,.,14,.,TRBV18,CASSPRKSTDTQYF,TGTGCCAGCTCTCCTAGAAAAAGCACAGATACGCAGTATTTT
TRBJ1-1,few,15,.,TRBV12-3/TRBV12-4,CASSLGEQGTGEAFF,TGTGCCAGCAGTTTAGGGGAACAGGGAACCGGAGAAGCTTTCTTT
TRBJ1-1,few,14,.,TRBV5-4,CASSLYTQNTEAFF,TGTGCCAGCAGCTTGTACACACAGAACACTGAAGCTTTCTTT
TRBJ1-1,many,13,.,TRBV7-2,CASSLLGVTEAFF,TGTGCCAGCAGCCTCTTAGGAGTGACTGAAGCTTTCTTT
TRBJ2-5,.,17,.,TRBV20-1,CSARDWWQARYQETQYF,TGCAGTGCTAGAGATTGGTGGCAGGCCCGGTACCAAGAGACCCAGTACTTC
TRBJ1-1,once,16,.,TRBV18,CASSPRDAGGYTEAFF,TGTGCCAGCTCACCACGTGACGCCGGGGGGTACACTGAAGCTTTCTTT
TRBJ2-1,.,14,.,TRBV6-5,CASSYSLPSTEQFF,TGTGCCAGCAGTTACTCGCTCCCATCGACAGAGCAGTTCTTC
TRBJ1-2,many,13,.,TRBV7-2,CASSSSGLYGYTF,TGTGCCAGCAGCTCCTCAGGGCTCTATGGCTACACCTTC
TRBJ2-5,few,13,.,TRBV5-5,CASTLPGEETQYF,TGTGCCAGCACCCTACCTGGGGAAGAGACCCAGTACTTC
TRBJ2-5,few,15,.,TRBV7-6,CASSLVWTPQETQYF,TGTGCCAGCAGCTTAGTGTGGACTCCACAAGAGACCCAGTACTTC
TRBJ1-1,.,12,.,TRBV10-3,CAIRKRDTEAFF,TGTGCCATCAGAAAAAGGGACACTGAAGCTTTCTTT